These 15 T cell receptor beta chains were sequenced from one sample in a study of T cell responses to AZD1222 COVID-19 vaccine. Only in-frame clones appear in the TCRdb table, and some are missing; sequencing was by immunoSEQ multiplex PCR. The repertoire holds 65,000 to 80,000 clones, with under 95% as singletons. The sequenced sample was peripheral blood, obtained on day 0 of AZD1222 vaccination. These receptors all come from an adult in good health.

The genes are TRBV4-3 and TRBJ1-2, with 7 bases identical to TRBD1. Germline lookup yields CDR1 LGHNA and CDR2 YSLEER. V shed 1 base, J shed 5 bases, and the junction held 10 bases outside the gene matches. This CDR3 is built from 16 residues. DNA for the CDR3: TGCGCCAGCAGCCAAGGTTCAGGACAGGTTACTTATGGCTACACCTTC. It encodes CASSQGSGQVTYGYTF.

The chain recombines TRBV18 with TRBJ1-3; 7 nucleotides match TRBD1. The CDR3 loop spans 15 amino acids. CDR1 is KGHSH and CDR2 is LQKENI in the germline V gene. Trimming cost V 3 bases and J 0 bases; bases outside gene matches: 2. The CDR3 loop reads CASSPGDSSGNTIYF. The CDR3 nucleotides are TGTGCCAGCTCACCCGGGGACAGCTCTGGAAACACCATATATTTT.

This rearrangement joins TRBV7-8 to TRBJ2-7; 9 positions agree with TRBD1. The germline V gene has CDR1 SGHVS and CDR2 FQNEAQ. J gave up 2 bases and V 6 bases, and 8 bases lay outside the gene matches. The CDR3 loop spans 15 amino acids. Here the CDR3 DNA reads TGTGCCAGCAGGTCAAGCGGGACAGGGCCCTACGAGCAGTACTTC. Translating gives CASRSSGTGPYEQYF.

CDR3 DNA: TGTGCCAGCAGCCGCCTGGGGCAGGGCGTATCTACTAATGAAAAACTGTTTTTT. This translates into CASSRLGQGVSTNEKLFF. This chain joins TRBV7-6 and TRBJ1-4; possible D gene TRBD1, 5 bases. Trimming took off 5 bases at V and 2 bases at J, with 21 bases between the two ends. From germline, CDR1 is SGHVS and CDR2 FNYEAQ. The CDR3 extends over 18 amino acids. Supplemented by reference TRBV7-6 and TRBJ1-4, the full variable domain reads GAGVSQSPRYKVTKRGQDVALRCDPISGHVSLYWYRQALGQGPEFLTYFNYEAQQDKSGLPNDRFSAERPEGSISTLTIQRTEQRDSAMYRCASSRLGQGVSTNEKLFFGSGTQLSVL.

The CDR3 DNA sequence: TGCAGCGTCGAGGACAGGCGGCTTAACTATGGCTACACCTTC. Encoded protein: CSVEDRRLNYGYTF. The rearrangement links TRBV29-1 to TRBJ1-2; TRBD1 agrees at 7 bases. J was trimmed by 1 base and V by 6 bases; bases with no gene match: 8. Germline CDR1 SQVTM, CDR2 ANQGSEA. The CDR3 has 14 amino acids.

The chain has TRBV5-1 and TRBJ1-1; no reliable D call. V gave up 0 bases and J gave up 11 bases, with 14 bases separating them. The CDR3 sequence is 13 residues long. CDR1 is SGHRS, CDR2 YFSETQ, per germline. The CDR3 sequence: CASSLEEGRLAFF. The CDR3 coding sequence is TGCGCCAGCAGCTTGGAGGAGGGTAGGTTGGCTTTCTTT.

This rearrangement joins TRBV5-5 to TRBJ1-6; D not certain. There are 16 residues in the CDR3. The germline gives CDR1 SGHKS, CDR2 YYEKEE (reference sequence). V gave up 0 bases and J gave up 8 bases, with 15 bases separating them. CDR3 coding DNA: TGTGCCAGCAGCTTGGGCCCCTTCCCCGGGGATTCACCCCTCCACTTT. Amino acids: CASSLGPFPGDSPLHF.

The J gene is TRBJ1-6, the V gene TRBV7-6, with D tentatively TRBD1 (6 bases). V lost 5 bases, J lost 10 bases, and 15 bases lay in between. CDR1 SGHVS and CDR2 FNYEAQ come from the germline V gene. This CDR3 is built from 14 residues. Here the CDR3 reads CASSERGGVSPLHF. CDR3 DNA: TGTGCCAGCAGCGAAAGGGGGGGTGTATCACCCCTCCACTTT.

This chain links TRBV6-5 with TRBJ2-3, with D possibly called TRBD1 or TRBD2 (5 bases each). The CDR3 length is 12 residues. Germline CDR1 reads MNHEY; CDR2 reads SVGAGI. V lost 5 bases and J 6 bases, leaving 9 bases between the germline ends. The CDR3 protein is CASSIREDTQYF. Here the CDR3 DNA reads TGTGCCAGCAGTATCAGGGAGGATACGCAGTATTTT.

This chain connects TRBV6-2 or TRBV6-3 to TRBJ2-7, with 8 bases that match TRBD1. With V trimmed by 2 bases and J by 1 base, 13 bases remained unmatched. The germline V gene encodes CDR1 MNHEY and CDR2 SVGEGT. The CDR3 length is 18 residues. CDR3 protein: CASSYRGPGTGPSYEQYF. DNA of the CDR3: TGTGCCAGCAGTTACAGGGGGCCCGGGACAGGTCCTTCCTACGAGCAGTACTTC.

This clone was seen a few times. The J gene is TRBJ1-6, the V gene TRBV3-1 (or the pseudogene TRBV3-2), with unresolved D. The CDR3 runs to 13 residues. From germline, CDR1 is LGHDT and CDR2 YNNKEL (reference sequence). V was trimmed by 3 bases and J by 6 bases, leaving 6 bases between them. Here the CDR3 DNA reads TGTGCCAGCAGCCAGGACGGTAATTCACCCCTCCACTTT. The encoded protein is CASSQDGNSPLHF.

V is TRBV10-3 and J is TRBJ1-1, with D uncertain. V was pared by 10 bases and J by 4 bases, with 13 bases between. The CDR3 totals 12 residues. Germline V lookup: CDR1 ENHRY, CDR2 SYGVKD. The CDR3 protein is CATVQLGTEAFF. CDR3 bases: TGTGCCACCGTTCAACTGGGCACTGAAGCTTTCTTT.

CDR3 DNA: TGTGCCAGCAGCCCCCCCGTGGGACTAGGTTTCGGTGAGCAGTTCTTC. It is translated as CASSPPVGLGFGEQFF. The chain has TRBV7-9 and TRBJ2-1; 8 bases align to TRBD2. V shed 5 bases, J shed 9 bases, and the junction held 15 bases outside the gene matches. The germline CDR1 and CDR2 sequences are SEHNR and FQNEAQ (reference sequence). This CDR3 has 16 amino acids.

V is TRBV18 and J is TRBJ1-2; D is uncertain. V lost 6 bases to trimming and J lost 5 bases, with 10 bases between them. This CDR3 comprises 12 residues. The germline V gene has CDR1 KGHSH and CDR2 LQKENI. The CDR3 loop is CASSTGVYGYTF. CDR3 in DNA: TGTGCCAGCTCGACGGGAGTTTATGGCTACACCTTC.

This clone has just one count. The chain has TRBV2 and TRBJ2-3; no firm D call. The CDR3 sequence is 14 residues long. Looked up from germline, CDR1 is SNHLY and CDR2 is FYNNEI. Deletions cut 6 bases from V and 3 bases from J, with 13 bases between. The CDR3 region is CASRGSLLTDTQYF. CDR3 DNA sequence: TGTGCCAGCAGAGGGTCCCTCTTAACAGATACGCAGTATTTT.